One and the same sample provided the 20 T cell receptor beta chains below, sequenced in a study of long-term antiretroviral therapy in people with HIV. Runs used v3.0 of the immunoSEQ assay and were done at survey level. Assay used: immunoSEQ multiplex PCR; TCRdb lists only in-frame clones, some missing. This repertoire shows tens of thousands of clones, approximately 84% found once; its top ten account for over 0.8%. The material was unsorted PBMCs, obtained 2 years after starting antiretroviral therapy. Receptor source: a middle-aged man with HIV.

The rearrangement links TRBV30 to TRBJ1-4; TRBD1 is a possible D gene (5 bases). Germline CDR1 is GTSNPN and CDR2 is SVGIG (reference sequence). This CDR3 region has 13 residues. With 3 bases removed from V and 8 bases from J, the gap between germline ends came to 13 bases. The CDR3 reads CAWSLSPGEKLFF. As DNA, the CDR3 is TGTGCCTGGAGCCTATCCCCAGGGGAAAAACTGTTTTTT.

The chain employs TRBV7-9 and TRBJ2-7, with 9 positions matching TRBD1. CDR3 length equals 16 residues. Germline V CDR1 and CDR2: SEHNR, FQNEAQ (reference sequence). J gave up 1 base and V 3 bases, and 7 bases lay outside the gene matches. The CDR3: CASSFNRDRESYEQYF. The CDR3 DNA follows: TGTGCCAGCAGCTTCAACCGGGACAGGGAGTCCTACGAGCAGTACTTC.

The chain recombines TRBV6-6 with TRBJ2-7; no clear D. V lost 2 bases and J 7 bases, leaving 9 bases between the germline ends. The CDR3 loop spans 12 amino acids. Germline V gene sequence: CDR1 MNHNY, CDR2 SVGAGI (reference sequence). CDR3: CASSYGLWEQYF. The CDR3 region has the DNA TGTGCCAGCAGTTACGGCCTCTGGGAGCAGTACTTC.

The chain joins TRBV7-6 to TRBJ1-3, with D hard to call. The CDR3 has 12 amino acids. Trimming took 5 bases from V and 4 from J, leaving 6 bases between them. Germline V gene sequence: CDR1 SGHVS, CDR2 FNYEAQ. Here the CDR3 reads CASSATGNTIYF. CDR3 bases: TGTGCCAGCAGCGCCACGGGAAACACCATATATTTT.

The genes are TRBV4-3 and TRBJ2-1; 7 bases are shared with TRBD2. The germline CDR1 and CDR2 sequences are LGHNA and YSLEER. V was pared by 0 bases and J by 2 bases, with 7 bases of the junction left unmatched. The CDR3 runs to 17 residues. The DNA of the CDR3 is TGCGCCAGCAGCCAAGATGGACCAGCGGGAACCTACAATGAGCAGTTCTTC. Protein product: CASSQDGPAGTYNEQFF.

The CDR3 sequence is CASIRGGTGGETQYF. CDR3 bases: TGTGCCAGCATTAGGGGCGGGACAGGGGGAGAGACCCAGTACTTC. The rearrangement uses TRBV7-6 and TRBJ2-5; 11 bases match TRBD1. Germline loops: CDR1 SGHVS, CDR2 FNYEAQ. V gave up 7 bases and J gave up 4 bases; unmatched junction bases: 8. This CDR3 has 15 amino acids.

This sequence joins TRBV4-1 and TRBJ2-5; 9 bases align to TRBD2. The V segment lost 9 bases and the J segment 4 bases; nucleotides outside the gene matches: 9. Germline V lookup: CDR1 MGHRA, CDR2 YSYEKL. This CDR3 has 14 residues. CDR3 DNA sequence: TGCGCCAGGGGAAGAAGGGGACTAGCAGAGACCCAGTACTTC. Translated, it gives CARGRRGLAETQYF.

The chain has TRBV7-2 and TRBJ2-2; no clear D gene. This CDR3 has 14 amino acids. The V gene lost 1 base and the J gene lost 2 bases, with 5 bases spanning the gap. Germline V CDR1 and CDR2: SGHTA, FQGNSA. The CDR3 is CASSLGINTGELFF. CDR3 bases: TGTGCCAGCAGCTTAGGAATTAACACCGGGGAGCTGTTTTTT.

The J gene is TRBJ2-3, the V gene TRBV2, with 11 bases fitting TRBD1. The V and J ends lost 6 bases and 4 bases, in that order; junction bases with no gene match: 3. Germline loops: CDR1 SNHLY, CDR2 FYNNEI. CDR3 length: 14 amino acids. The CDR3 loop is CASSGGQGADTQYF. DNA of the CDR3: TGTGCCAGCAGCGGGGGACAGGGGGCAGATACGCAGTATTTT.

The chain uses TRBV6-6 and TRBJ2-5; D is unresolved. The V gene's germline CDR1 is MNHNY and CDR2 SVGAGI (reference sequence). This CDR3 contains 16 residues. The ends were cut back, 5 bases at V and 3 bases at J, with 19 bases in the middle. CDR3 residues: CASSPVLIFGEETQYF. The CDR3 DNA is TGTGCCAGCAGTCCCGTACTAATCTTTGGGGAAGAGACCCAGTACTTC.

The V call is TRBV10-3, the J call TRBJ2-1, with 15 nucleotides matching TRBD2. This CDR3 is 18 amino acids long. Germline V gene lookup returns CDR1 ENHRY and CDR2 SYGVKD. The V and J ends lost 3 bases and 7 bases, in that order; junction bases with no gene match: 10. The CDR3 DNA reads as TGTGCCATCAGTGACGGGACTAGCGGGGGGAAGTGGGCGAATGAGCAGTTCTTC. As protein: CAISDGTSGGKWANEQFF.

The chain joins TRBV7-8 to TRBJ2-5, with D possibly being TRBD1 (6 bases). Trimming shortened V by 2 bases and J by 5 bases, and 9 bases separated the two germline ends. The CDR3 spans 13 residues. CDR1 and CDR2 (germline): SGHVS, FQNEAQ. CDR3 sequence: CASSLWQGETQYF. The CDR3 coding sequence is TGTGCCAGCAGCTTATGGCAGGGGGAGACCCAGTACTTC. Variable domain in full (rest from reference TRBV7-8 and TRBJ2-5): GAGVSQSPRYKVAKRGQDVALRCDPISGHVSLFWYQQALGQGPEFLTYFQNEAQLDKSGLPSDRFFAERPEGSVSTLKIQRTQQEDSAVYLCASSLWQGETQYFGPGTRLLVL.

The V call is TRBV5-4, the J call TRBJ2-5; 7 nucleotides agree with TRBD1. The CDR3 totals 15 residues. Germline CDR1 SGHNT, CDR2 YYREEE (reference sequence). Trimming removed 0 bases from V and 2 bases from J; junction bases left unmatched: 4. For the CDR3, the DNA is TGTGCCAGCAGCTTGGACAGGGGACATCAAGAGACCCAGTACTTC. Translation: CASSLDRGHQETQYF.

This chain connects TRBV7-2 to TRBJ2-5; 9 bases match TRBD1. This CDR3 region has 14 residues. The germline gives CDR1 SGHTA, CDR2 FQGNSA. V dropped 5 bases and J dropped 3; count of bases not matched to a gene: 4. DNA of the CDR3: TGTGCCAGCAGCGTGCGGACAGGGGAAGAGACCCAGTACTTC. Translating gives CASSVRTGEETQYF.

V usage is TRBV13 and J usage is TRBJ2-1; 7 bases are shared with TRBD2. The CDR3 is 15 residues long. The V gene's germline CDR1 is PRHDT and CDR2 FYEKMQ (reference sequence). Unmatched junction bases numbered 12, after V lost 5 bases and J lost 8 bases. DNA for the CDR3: TGTGCCAGCAGCCCCTATCGCGGGAGCGGGCATGAGCAGTTCTTC. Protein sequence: CASSPYRGSGHEQFF.

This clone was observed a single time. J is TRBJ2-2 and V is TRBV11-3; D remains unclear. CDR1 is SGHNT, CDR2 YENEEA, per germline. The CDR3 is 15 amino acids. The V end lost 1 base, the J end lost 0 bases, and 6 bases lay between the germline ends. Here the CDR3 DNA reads TGTGCCAGCAGCTTAGGTGCAGCGAACACCGGGGAGCTGTTTTTT. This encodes CASSLGAANTGELFF.

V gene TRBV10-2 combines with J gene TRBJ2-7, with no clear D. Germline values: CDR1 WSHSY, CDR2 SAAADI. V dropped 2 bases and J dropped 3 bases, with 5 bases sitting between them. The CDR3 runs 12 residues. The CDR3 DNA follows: TGCGCCAGCAGTGAGGGCAGCTACGAGCAGTACTTC. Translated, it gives CASSEGSYEQYF.

The CDR3 is CASSLGGLKGATNEKLFF. The CDR3 DNA follows: TGTGCCAGCAGCCTCGGGGGGTTAAAGGGAGCAACTAATGAAAAACTGTTTTTT. The chain joins TRBV11-2 to TRBJ1-4, with a weak D call TRBD1 (5 bases). Germline V gene lookup returns CDR1 SGHAT and CDR2 FQNNGV. Trimming shortened V by 5 bases and J by 0 bases, and 19 bases separated the two germline ends. The CDR3 is 18 amino acids.

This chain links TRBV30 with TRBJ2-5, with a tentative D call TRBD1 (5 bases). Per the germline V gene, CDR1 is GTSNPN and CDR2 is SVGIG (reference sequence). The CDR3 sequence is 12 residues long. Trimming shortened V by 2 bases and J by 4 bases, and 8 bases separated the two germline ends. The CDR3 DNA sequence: TGTGCCTGGAGTTCGCAGGGAGAGACCCAGTACTTC. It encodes CAWSSQGETQYF.

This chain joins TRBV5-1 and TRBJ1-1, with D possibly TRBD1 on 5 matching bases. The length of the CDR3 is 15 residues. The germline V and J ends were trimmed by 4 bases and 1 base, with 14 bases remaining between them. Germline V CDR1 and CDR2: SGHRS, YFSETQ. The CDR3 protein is CASSPSGVGNTEAFF. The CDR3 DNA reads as TGCGCCAGCAGCCCCTCGGGGGTTGGGAACACTGAAGCTTTCTTT.